Listed below are T cell receptor beta chains from one sample, sequenced in a study of cytomegalovirus exposure and HLA in healthy donors. Clones were read by immunoSEQ multiplex PCR, and TCRdb kept only the in-frame ones, dropping some. Altogether about 130,000 clones are present, approximately 80% being singletons, with the ten largest covering 1%. The sample comprised PBMCs. The receptors were gathered from a man aged 40-50 years in good health and CMV-seronegative. CDR3s include the opening cysteine and the closing phenylalanine or tryptophan. A D gene is named only where the DNA matches it firmly. Size values are once, few and many counts, or a class for expanded clones, and some rows have none.

j_call clone_size d_call v_call cdr3_aa cdr3_nt
TRBJ2-7 - - TRBV9 CASGRAGDYEQYF TGTGCCAGCGGAAGAGCGGGCGACTACGAGCAGTACTTC
TRBJ2-1 - TRBD2 TRBV9 CASSVLWREGPGNEQFF TGTGCCAGCAGCGTTCTTTGGCGGGAGGGCCCGGGTAATGAGCAGTTCTTC
TRBJ1-2 - TRBD1 TRBV6-1 CASRGWDSLNYGYTF TGTGCCAGCAGAGGCTGGGACAGTCTTAACTATGGCTACACCTTC
TRBJ1-2 - TRBD1 TRBV28 CASSFQDRAYGYTF TGTGCCAGCAGTTTTCAGGACAGGGCCTATGGCTACACCTTC
TRBJ2-2 - TRBD2 TRBV6-5 CASSYSLAGYTGELFF TGTGCCAGCAGTTACTCCCTAGCGGGGTACACCGGGGAGCTGTTTTTT
TRBJ2-1 once TRBD2 TRBV2 CASSTGLAGSYNEQFF TGTGCCAGCAGTACCGGACTAGCGGGCTCCTACAATGAGCAGTTCTTC
TRBJ1-4 - TRBD1 TRBV6-1 CASSLQGATNEKLFF TGTGCCAGCAGCCTACAGGGGGCCACTAATGAAAAACTGTTTTTT
TRBJ2-7 - - TRBV2 CASSEGAGRSYEQYF TGTGCCAGCAGTGAGGGAGCGGGCAGGTCCTACGAGCAGTACTTC
TRBJ2-7 - TRBD1 TRBV6-5 CASRPYGTVKGEQYF TGTGCCAGCAGGCCCTACGGGACAGTTAAGGGCGAGCAGTACTTC
TRBJ2-7 - TRBD1 TRBV5-6 CASSTTGSLSYEQYF TGTGCCAGCAGCACGACAGGGAGTCTCTCGTACGAGCAGTACTTC
TRBJ2-7 - TRBD1 TRBV18 CASSLKTGPNYEQYF TGTGCCAGCTCACTAAAGACAGGGCCCAACTACGAGCAGTACTTC
TRBJ1-5 few - TRBV19 CASSIAGPNQPQHF TGTGCCAGTAGTATAGCAGGGCCCAATCAGCCCCAGCATTTT
TRBJ1-4 - - TRBV2 CASSQTGSNEKLFF TGTGCCAGCAGCCAGACGGGTTCTAATGAAAAACTGTTTTTT
TRBJ1-5 - TRBD1 TRBV23-1 CASSQPYRGHNQPQHF TGCGCCAGCAGTCAACCTTACAGGGGTCATAATCAGCCCCAGCATTTT
TRBJ2-3 - - TRBV5-4 CASSSPNPIMDTQYF TGTGCCAGCAGCTCCCCTAACCCAATAATGGATACGCAGTATTTT
TRBJ2-7 - TRBD2 TRBV4-2 CASSQGAGGPSYEQYF TGTGCCAGCAGCCAAGGAGCGGGGGGGCCTTCCTACGAGCAGTACTTC
TRBJ1-1 - - TRBV5-8 CASSLAGLYTGNTEAFF TGTGCCAGCAGCTTGGCGGGACTTTACACAGGGAACACTGAAGCTTTCTTT
TRBJ2-5 - TRBD2 TRBV6-6 CASRGLARGETQYF TGTGCCAGCAGAGGACTAGCGCGCGGGGAGACCCAGTACTTC
TRBJ1-2 - TRBD1 TRBV20-1 CRTGTDGYTF TGCAGGACAGGGACGGATGGCTACACCTTC
TRBJ2-3 - - TRBV19 CASSMTVPDTQYF TGTGCCAGTAGTATGACAGTTCCAGATACGCAGTATTTT
TRBJ2-2 - TRBD2 TRBV7-9 CASSLRLAGNTGELFF TGTGCCAGCAGCTTACGGCTAGCGGGAAACACCGGGGAGCTGTTTTTT
TRBJ2-1 - - TRBV21-1 CASSKVRGDRTHSYNEQFF TGTGCCAGCAGCAAAGTTCGGGGGGACCGGACCCACTCCTACAATGAGCAGTTCTTC